Listed below are T cell receptor beta chains from one sample, sequenced in a study of response to subunit inactivated influenza vaccine. MiXCR, applied by TCRdb to the RT-PCR reads, yields one record per CDR3 protein. Here the sample spans about 540,000 distinct CDR3 sequences, roughly 25% being singletons. This same sample was also taken into another study, of T cells expressing NK-cell markers.

The sample here was CD4+ T cells sorted from PBMCs, taken about 13 days after vaccination. The receptors were gathered from a man aged 45 to 65 who received an inactivated influenza vaccine. CDR3s include the opening cysteine and the closing phenylalanine or tryptophan. The D gene is left open where the match is weak. Size values are once, few and many counts, or a class for expanded clones, and some rows have none.

j_call,clone_size,v_call,d_call,cdr3_aa,cdr3_nt
TRBJ1-4,-,TRBV4-3,-,CASSQDTGGIVPNEKLFF,TGCGCCAGCAGCCAAGATACCGGGGGTATAGTGCCTAATGAAAAACTGTTTTTT
TRBJ2-4,-,TRBV19,TRBD1,CASARRTGDLTGKNIQYF,TGTGCCAGTGCTCGTCGGACAGGGGATTTAACGGGCAAAAACATTCAGTACTTC
TRBJ1-1,few,TRBV6-5,TRBD1,CASSYSTGATEAFF,TGTGCCAGCAGTTACTCAACAGGGGCCACTGAAGCTTTCTTT
TRBJ2-5,-,TRBV5-1,-,CASSLAGVAAETQYF,TGCGCCAGCAGCTTGGCGGGGGTAGCGGCGGAGACCCAGTACTTC
TRBJ2-5,-,TRBV15,TRBD2,CATSSGRGGRGETQYF,TGTGCCACCAGCAGTGGGCGGGGGGGCCGTGGAGAGACCCAGTACTTC
TRBJ2-1,-,TRBV6-2/TRBV6-3,TRBD2,CASSATTSGTYNEQFF,TGTGCCAGCAGTGCAACGACTAGCGGGACCTACAATGAGCAGTTCTTC
TRBJ2-2,many,TRBV12-3/TRBV12-4,-,CASSLTVNTGELFF,TGTGCCAGCAGTCTTACAGTGAACACCGGGGAGCTGTTTTTT
TRBJ1-1,-,TRBV28,-,CASDEGRGLVF,TGTGCCAGTGATGAAGGTCGGGGGCTGGTCTTT
TRBJ2-7,once,TRBV7-2,TRBD2,CASSLAVEGGYEQYF,TGTGCCAGCAGCTTAGCTGTTGAGGGAGGGTACGAGCAGTACTTC
TRBJ2-1,few,TRBV11-1,-,CASSPGRGRTVNEQFF,TGTGCCAGCAGCCCGGGACGAGGGAGAACGGTCAATGAGCAGTTCTTC
TRBJ2-2,few,TRBV6-4,TRBD2,CASSRAGARTGELFF,TGTGCCAGCAGCAGAGCGGGAGCGAGAACCGGGGAGCTGTTTTTT
TRBJ2-1,-,TRBV7-9,TRBD2,CASSLAGGLDEQFF,TGTGCCAGCAGCTTGGCGGGAGGGTTGGATGAGCAGTTCTTC
TRBJ2-7,-,TRBV9,-,CASSVGSAGTLLEQYF,TGTGCCAGCAGCGTAGGCAGCGCGGGGACTCTTCTCGAGCAGTACTTC
TRBJ2-3,few,TRBV5-1,TRBD2,CASSLGLPAGGTDTQYF,TGCGCCAGCAGCTTGGGACTCCCAGCGGGGGGCACAGATACGCAGTATTTT
TRBJ2-1,-,TRBV4-3,TRBD2,CASSQSSGGTNPRYNEQFF,TGCGCCAGCAGCCAATCTAGCGGGGGAACAAACCCAAGGTACAATGAGCAGTTCTTC
TRBJ1-1,-,TRBV20-1,-,CSARDLTAGTEAFF,TGCAGTGCTAGAGATCTCACTGCCGGTACTGAAGCTTTCTTT
TRBJ1-2,-,TRBV11-2,-,CASSQDSYGYTF,TGTGCCAGCAGCCAGGACAGCTATGGCTACACCTTC
TRBJ2-1,-,TRBV20-1,-,CSAREGDEWNEQFF,TGCAGTGCTAGAGAGGGGGATGAGTGGAATGAGCAGTTCTTC
TRBJ2-1,once,TRBV4-3,TRBD2,CASSEGLAHEQFF,TGCGCCAGCAGCGAGGGACTAGCGCATGAGCAGTTCTTC
TRBJ2-6,-,TRBV5-4,TRBD2,CASSRTSGGAGANVLTF,TGTGCCAGCAGCCGGACTAGCGGGGGGGCTGGGGCCAACGTCCTGACTTTC
TRBJ1-5,-,TRBV20-1,TRBD1,CSATRQGAAMNQPQHF,TGCAGTGCTACTCGACAGGGGGCCGCTATGAATCAGCCCCAGCATTTT
TRBJ1-3,-,TRBV10-3,-,CAIRKQGAEDTIYF,TGTGCCATCAGAAAACAGGGAGCTGAGGACACCATATATTTT
TRBJ2-7,-,TRBV20-1,-,CSARDQGGWEQYF,TGCAGTGCTAGAGATCAGGGGGGGTGGGAGCAGTACTTC
TRBJ2-7,-,TRBV20-1,-,CSARDYGRPYEQYF,TGCAGTGCTAGAGATTATGGGAGACCCTACGAGCAGTACTTC
TRBJ2-1,-,TRBV5-1,-,CASSLGDTSYNEQFF,TGCGCCAGCAGCTTAGGAGATACCTCCTACAATGAGCAGTTCTTC
TRBJ1-1,-,TRBV3-1,-,CASSFRGQRTEAFF,TGTGCCAGCAGCTTTCGGGGCCAGAGGACTGAAGCTTTCTTT
TRBJ2-1,-,TRBV11-1,TRBD2,CASSLAHWTSGNYNEQFF,TGTGCCAGCAGCTTAGCCCATTGGACTAGCGGAAATTACAATGAGCAGTTCTTC
TRBJ2-2,-,TRBV5-1,-,CASSFGITGELFF,TGCGCCAGCAGCTTCGGGATCACCGGGGAGCTGTTTTTT
TRBJ2-1,-,TRBV6-2/TRBV6-3,TRBD2,CASTPAAGLAPFKQFF,TGTGCCAGCACGCCCGCCGCGGGACTAGCCCCCTTTAAGCAGTTCTTC
TRBJ2-7,-,TRBV9,TRBD2,CASSVAPAGVREQYF,TGTGCCAGCAGCGTAGCTCCAGCGGGAGTTCGAGAGCAGTACTTC
TRBJ2-7,few,TRBV20-1,-,CSASGSHYEQYF,TGCAGTGCTTCAGGGTCCCACTACGAGCAGTACTTC
TRBJ2-1,-,TRBV20-1,TRBD1,CSARTGGPFWDEQFF,TGCAGTGCTAGGACAGGGGGTCCCTTTTGGGATGAGCAGTTCTTC
TRBJ2-7,-,TRBV20-1,-,CSASTVYEQYF,TGCAGTGCTTCGACAGTCTACGAGCAGTACTTC
TRBJ2-7,-,TRBV5-1,-,CASSLAGGRGTYEQYF,TGCGCCAGCAGCTTGGCCGGCGGCAGGGGAACCTACGAGCAGTACTTC
TRBJ2-1,-,TRBV20-1,-,CSARDTRGLSDEQFF,TGCAGTGCTAGAGATACGAGGGGACTCTCCGATGAGCAGTTCTTC
TRBJ2-2,few,TRBV16,TRBD1,CASSQPDRALTGELFF,TGTGCCAGCAGCCAACCCGACAGGGCGTTAACCGGGGAGCTGTTTTTT
TRBJ1-1,-,TRBV2,-,CASSEALRGTEAFF,TGTGCCAGCAGTGAAGCGTTGCGGGGTACTGAAGCTTTCTTT
TRBJ2-3,-,TRBV6-5,-,CASSYGSSTDTQYF,TGTGCCAGCAGTTACGGTTCTAGCACAGATACGCAGTATTTT
TRBJ1-2,few,TRBV7-9,-,CASSWDGDYGYTF,TGTGCCAGCAGCTGGGACGGAGACTATGGCTACACCTTC
TRBJ2-5,-,TRBV5-1,-,CASSLTPVQETQYF,TGCGCCAGCAGCCTCACGCCGGTCCAAGAGACCCAGTACTTC
TRBJ1-1,-,TRBV20-1,-,CSARKGENTEAFF,TGCAGTGCTAGAAAAGGGGAAAACACTGAAGCTTTCTTT
TRBJ2-2,few,TRBV4-3,-,CASSPGGRVGAGELFF,TGCGCCAGCAGCCCCGGCGGCAGGGTAGGAGCCGGGGAGCTGTTTTTT
TRBJ2-3,once,TRBV7-9,TRBD2,CASSYWRGGSTDTQYF,TGTGCCAGCAGCTACTGGCGGGGGGGGAGCACAGATACGCAGTATTTT
TRBJ2-7,-,TRBV7-2,-,CASSLKGTSYEQYF,TGTGCCAGCAGCTTGAAGGGTACGAGCTACGAGCAGTACTTC
TRBJ2-1,few,TRBV18,-,CASSPVASYNEQFF,TGTGCCAGCTCACCTGTGGCGTCCTACAATGAGCAGTTCTTC
TRBJ1-6,few,TRBV27,TRBD1,CASSATDRGGNSPLHF,TGTGCCAGCAGCGCGACCGACAGGGGAGGTAATTCACCCCTCCACTTT
TRBJ1-3,-,TRBV12-3/TRBV12-4,-,CASSVGGLRNGNTIYF,TGTGCCAGCAGTGTAGGGGGGCTACGGAATGGAAACACCATATATTTT